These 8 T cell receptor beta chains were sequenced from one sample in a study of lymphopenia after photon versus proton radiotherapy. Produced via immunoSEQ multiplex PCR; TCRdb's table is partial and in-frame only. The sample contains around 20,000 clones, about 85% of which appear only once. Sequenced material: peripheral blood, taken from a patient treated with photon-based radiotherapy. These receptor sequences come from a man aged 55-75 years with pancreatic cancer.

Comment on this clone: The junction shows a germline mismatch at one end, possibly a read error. The CDR3 protein is CASSQVQDSSYEQYF. DNA for the CDR3: TGCGCCAGCAGCCAAGTCCAGGACAGTTCCTACGAGCAGTACTTC. The chain employs TRBV7-9 and TRBJ2-7; maybe TRBD1 (6 bases). The CDR3 has 15 residues. Looked up from germline, CDR1 is SEHNR and CDR2 is FQNEAQ (reference sequence).

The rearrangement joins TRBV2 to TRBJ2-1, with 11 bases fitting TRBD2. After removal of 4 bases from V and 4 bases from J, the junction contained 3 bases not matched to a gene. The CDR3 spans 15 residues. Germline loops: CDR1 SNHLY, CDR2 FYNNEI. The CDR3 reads CASSASGGLYNEQFF. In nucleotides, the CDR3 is TGTGCCAGCAGTGCTAGCGGGGGGCTATACAATGAGCAGTTCTTC. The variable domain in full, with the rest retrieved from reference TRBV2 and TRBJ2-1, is EPEVTQTPSHQVTQMGQEVILRCVPISNHLYFYWYRQILGQKVEFLVSFYNNEISEKSEIFDDQFSVERPDGSNFTLKIRSTKLEDSAMYFCASSASGGLYNEQFFGPGTRLTVL.

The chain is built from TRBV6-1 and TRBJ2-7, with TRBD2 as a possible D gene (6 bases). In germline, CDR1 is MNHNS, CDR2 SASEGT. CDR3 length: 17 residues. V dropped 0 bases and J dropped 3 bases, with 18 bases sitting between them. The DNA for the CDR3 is TGTGCCAGCAGTGAAGCGGGGCCGGGACTGACGATCTACGAGCAGTACTTC. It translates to CASSEAGPGLTIYEQYF.

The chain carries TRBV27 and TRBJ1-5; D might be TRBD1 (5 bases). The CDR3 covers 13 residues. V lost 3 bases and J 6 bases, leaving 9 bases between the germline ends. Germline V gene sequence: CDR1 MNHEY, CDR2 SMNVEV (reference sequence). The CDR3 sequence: CASSFNQGQPQHF. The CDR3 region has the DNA TGTGCCAGCAGTTTTAATCAGGGTCAGCCCCAGCATTTT.

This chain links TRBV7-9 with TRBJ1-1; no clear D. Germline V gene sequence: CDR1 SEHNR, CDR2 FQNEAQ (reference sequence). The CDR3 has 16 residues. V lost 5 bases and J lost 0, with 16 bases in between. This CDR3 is CASSARRSQLNTEAFF. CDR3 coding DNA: TGTGCCAGCAGCGCCCGCCGTTCACAGTTGAACACTGAAGCTTTCTTT.

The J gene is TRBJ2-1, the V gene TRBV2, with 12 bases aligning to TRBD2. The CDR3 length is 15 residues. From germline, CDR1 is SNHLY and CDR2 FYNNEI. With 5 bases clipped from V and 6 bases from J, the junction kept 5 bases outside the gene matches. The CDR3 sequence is CASSLAGGLFNEQFF. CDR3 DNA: TGTGCCAGCAGTCTAGCGGGGGGGCTGTTCAATGAGCAGTTCTTC.

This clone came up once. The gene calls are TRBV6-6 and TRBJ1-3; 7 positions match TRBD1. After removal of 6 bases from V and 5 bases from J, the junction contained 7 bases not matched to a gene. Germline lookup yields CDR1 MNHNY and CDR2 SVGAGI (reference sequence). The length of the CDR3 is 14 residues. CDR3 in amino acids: CASRRDSQRNTIYF. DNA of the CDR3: TGTGCCAGCAGAAGGGACAGCCAGAGAAACACCATATATTTT.

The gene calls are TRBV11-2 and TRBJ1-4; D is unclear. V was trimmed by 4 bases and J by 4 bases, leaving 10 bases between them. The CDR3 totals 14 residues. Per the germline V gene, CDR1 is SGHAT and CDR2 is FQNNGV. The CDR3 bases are TGTGCCAGCAGCTCATCAGGACGTAATGAAAAACTGTTTTTT. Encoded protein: CASSSSGRNEKLFF.